The 28 T cell receptor beta chains reported below all come from one sample, sequenced in a study of blood T cells in healthy people across ages. Combining a sample-barcoded 5' primer with a J-beta primer mix, a second PCR ran for about 7 to 12 cycles. TCRdb independently ran MiXCR on the 5' RACE reads; one entry per CDR3 protein. The sample carries 550,000 to 650,000 distinct CDR3 sequences, approximately 30% recorded once. What was sequenced was blood. The receptors derive from a woman over 75 in good health.

As for this clonotype: This may come from a read error, since a much larger clone is one base off. This sequence joins TRBV6-1 and TRBJ2-1, with D uncertain. TRBJ2-7 explains the end of the DNA better; the J call may be wrong. The germline V gene encodes CDR1 MNHNS and CDR2 SASEGT. The CDR3 is made up of 15 amino acids. CDR3 loop: CASSETRSSYNEQYF. The CDR3 coding sequence is TGTGCCAGCAGTGAAACCAGAAGCTCCTACAATGAGCAGTACTTC.

The V gene is TRBV12-3 or TRBV12-4, the J gene TRBJ1-2, with D tentatively TRBD1 (5 bases). The CDR3 contains 13 residues. The germline V and J ends were trimmed by 2 bases and 3 bases, with 7 bases remaining between them. The CDR3 DNA follows: TGTGCCAGCAGTTTAAGGGGCCACTATGGCTACACCTTC. Residues: CASSLRGHYGYTF.

The table lists this clonotype with many counts. The chain carries TRBV25-1 and TRBJ2-3, with D perhaps TRBD1 (6 bases). Germline CDR1 reads MGHDK; CDR2 reads SYGVNS. Trimming cost V 5 bases and J 11 bases, with 14 bases left between them. This CDR3 is 12 amino acids long. The CDR3: CASSTSDSKQYF. The CDR3 region has the DNA TGTGCCAGCAGTACCTCGGACAGCAAGCAGTATTTT.

This clonotype was detected many times. This rearrangement joins TRBV6-6 to TRBJ2-1; D is unresolved. V was pared by 0 bases and J by 6 bases, with 3 bases between. Per the germline V gene, CDR1 is MNHNY and CDR2 is SVGAGI (reference sequence). This CDR3 is built from 12 residues. This CDR3 reads CASSYSSNEQFF. CDR3 nucleotides: TGTGCCAGCAGTTACTCGAGCAATGAGCAGTTCTTC.

This rearrangement joins TRBV7-2 to TRBJ2-7; TRBD1 matches 11 bases. The tail of the sequence fits TRBJ2-5 better, so the J call may be wrong. The CDR3 has 16 residues. Germline CDR1 reads SGHTA; CDR2 reads FQGNSA. The CDR3 nucleotides are TGTGCCAGCAGCTTAGCTTTGGACAGGGGGCGGGAGACCCAGTACTTC. Amino acid sequence: CASSLALDRGRETQYF.

Turning to this clonotype: A much larger clone differs from this one at a single base, so this may be a read error. CDR3: CASSPDQYYKQFF. CDR3 bases: TGCGCCAGCAGCCCGGATCAGTACTATAAGCAGTTCTTC. The J gene is TRBJ2-1, the V gene TRBV5-1; no definite D call. V was cut by 4 bases and J by 11 bases, with 16 bases left in between. The CDR3 is made up of 13 amino acids. Germline assignment: CDR1 SGHRS and CDR2 YFSETQ.

V is TRBV12-3 or TRBV12-4 and J is TRBJ2-1; D gene ambiguous. The V gene lost 6 bases and the J gene lost 4 bases, with 19 bases spanning the gap. CDR3 length equals 16 residues. CDR3 sequence: CASSSQGLPTYNEQFF. CDR3 DNA: TGTGCCAGCAGCTCCCAAGGGCTCCCTACTTACAATGAGCAGTTCTTC.

This clonotype was counted at least ten times. V is TRBV5-1 and J is TRBJ2-5; no definite D call. V lost 0 bases to trimming and J lost 3 bases, with 15 bases between them. The CDR3 is 16 residues long. The V gene's germline CDR1 is SGHRS and CDR2 YFSETQ. In DNA form, the CDR3 reads TGCGCCAGCAGCTTGGGTTGGAGCAGAAGTAAAGAGACCCAGTACTTC. This encodes CASSLGWSRSKETQYF.

The chain has TRBV20-1 and TRBJ2-7; D is unclear. The germline CDR1 and CDR2 sequences are DFQATT and SNEGSKA (reference sequence). Trimming took off 1 base at V and 0 bases at J, with 13 bases between the two ends. This CDR3 has 15 residues. The DNA for the CDR3 is TGCAGTGCTAGAGGAAGTAGCTCGAGCTCCTACGAGCAGTACTTC. Residues: CSARGSSSSSYEQYF.

Many counts were recorded for this clonotype. Here the CDR3 DNA reads TGTGCCAGCAGCGTAGATCCCCCCGAGCGGGGGGCCTACAATGAGCAGTTCTTC. Its translation: CASSVDPPERGAYNEQFF. The chain is built from TRBV9 and TRBJ2-1, with TRBD2 identical over 9 bases. Germline V gives CDR1 SGDLS, CDR2 YYNGEE. Trimming took 0 bases from V and 2 from J; bases not matched to a gene: 9. This CDR3 region has 18 residues.

V is TRBV6-6 and J is TRBJ2-1; 8 bases agree with TRBD1. Germline CDR1 and CDR2: MNHNY and SVGAGI (reference sequence). The CDR3 runs 14 residues. V lost 2 bases and J lost 13; bases outside the gene matches: 10. In DNA form, the CDR3 reads TGTGCCAGCAGTTACCCAGGGGGCCTGGAGACCCAGTTCTTC. Translating it yields CASSYPGGLETQFF.

The chain links TRBV10-3 to TRBJ2-1; 8 bases line up with TRBD2. The DNA end favors TRBJ2-7, so the J call may be wrong. Germline values: CDR1 ENHRY, CDR2 SYGVKD. The CDR3 is 14 amino acids. In DNA form, the CDR3 reads TGTGCCATCAGGGCGAGCGGGGGAAACAATGAGCAGTACTTC. Translated: CAIRASGGNNEQYF.

This clonotype was detected ten times or more. The chain is built from TRBV7-2 and TRBJ2-5; D possibly uses TRBD1 or TRBD2 (5 bases each). V was trimmed by 4 bases and J by 4 bases, leaving 22 bases between them. The CDR3 sequence is 17 residues long. Germline CDR1 reads SGHTA; CDR2 reads FQGNSA. The CDR3 is CASSSSPGPVRGETQYF. The CDR3 DNA is TGTGCCAGCAGCTCGTCCCCGGGGCCGGTCCGGGGAGAGACCCAGTACTTC.

CDR3 protein: CASSWGKGAWQPQHF. The CDR3 DNA reads as TGTGCCAGCAGTTGGGGAAAGGGGGCATGGCAGCCCCAGCATTTT. V is TRBV28 and J is TRBJ1-5; 7 bases line up with TRBD1. Germline V gives CDR1 MDHEN, CDR2 SYDVKM. The CDR3 is 15 residues long. The junction had 10 bases not matched to a gene; V was cut back by 4 bases and J by 7 bases.

This clonotype has ten or more counts. The chain employs TRBV4-1 and TRBJ2-7; TRBD1 might be the D (6 bases). This CDR3 is 15 amino acids long. Germline CDR1 is MGHRA and CDR2 is YSYEKL. The ends were cut back, 1 base at V and 1 base at J, with 11 bases in the middle. The CDR3 nucleotides are TGCGCCAGCAGCCAAGGGGGCAGGGGATCCTACGAGCAGTACTTC. It is translated as CASSQGGRGSYEQYF.

This clonotype has ten or more counts. The chain employs TRBV7-2 and TRBJ1-6, with D possibly matching TRBD1 (5 bases). This CDR3 is 15 amino acids long. Trimming stripped 4 bases from V and 6 bases from J, with 13 bases between. From germline, CDR1 is SGHTA and CDR2 FQGNSA. The DNA for the CDR3 is TGTGCCAGCAGCTCGCCAGGGTTGGGTAATTCACCCCTCCACTTT. Translation gives CASSSPGLGNSPLHF.

This clonotype occurred many times. J is TRBJ2-7 and V is TRBV10-3; D is uncertain. Germline-derived CDR1 and CDR2 are ENHRY and SYGVKD. The V end was cut by 4 bases, the J end by 5 bases, with 9 bases between. The CDR3 extends over 12 amino acids. CDR3 in DNA: TGTGCCATCAGTGCCGGTTTCAACGAGCAGTACTTC. Translated, it gives CAISAGFNEQYF.

The sample holds many counts of this clonotype. The CDR3: CASSIDSGAAETQYF. CDR3 nucleotides: TGTGCCAGCAGTATCGACAGTGGGGCGGCAGAGACCCAGTACTTC. The J gene is TRBJ2-5, the V gene TRBV12-3 or TRBV12-4; a weak D match, TRBD1 (5 bases). The V end was cut by 5 bases, the J end by 4 bases, with 17 bases between. The CDR3 is 15 residues long.

About this clonotype: With a much larger clone just one base away, this may be a read error. This chain joins TRBV7-2 and TRBJ2-7; D is ambiguous. V gave up 5 bases and J gave up 0 bases, with 8 bases separating them. CDR3 length: 13 amino acids. Germline-derived CDR1 and CDR2 are SGHTA and FQGNSA. Here the CDR3 DNA reads TGTGCCAGCAGCCAACAGTCCTCCTACGAGCAGTACTTC. This encodes CASSQQSSYEQYF.

On this clonotype itself: A read error may explain this, as a much larger clone is one base away. DNA of the CDR3: TGTGCCAGCACTATTACTGAGGCTAGCGGGGGAAATGAGCAGTTCTTC. It is translated as CASTITEASGGNEQFF. This chain joins TRBV7-9 and TRBJ2-1, with TRBD2 matching 10 bases. This CDR3 spans 16 amino acids. The V gene end was trimmed by 7 bases and the J gene end by 7 bases; junction bases not matched to a gene: 13. Germline V gene sequence: CDR1 SEHNR, CDR2 FQNEAQ (reference sequence).

Concerning this clonotype: This may stem from a read error, because a much larger clone lies one nucleotide away. This sequence joins TRBV20-1 and TRBJ2-7; the match to TRBD1 covers 10 bases. The CDR3 sequence is 15 residues long. Trimming at V came to 5 bases and at J to 3 bases, leaving 10 bases not matched to a gene. The germline V gene has CDR1 DFQATT and CDR2 SNEGSKA (reference sequence). CDR3 DNA sequence: TGCAGTGCTCAATTGACAGGGGGCCCCCACTACGAGCAGTACTTC. Translation gives CSAQLTGGPHYEQYF.

Turning to this clonotype: This may come from a read error, since a much larger clone is one base off. The J gene is TRBJ2-3, the V gene TRBV28, with D perhaps matching TRBD1 (6 bases). The V gene lost 4 bases and the J gene lost 4 bases, with 21 bases spanning the gap. CDR1 MDHEN and CDR2 SYDVKM come from the germline V gene. The CDR3 runs to 17 residues. The CDR3 region has the DNA TGTGCCAGCAGTTCGATAATCAGGGGAAACAACGCAGATACGCAGTATTTT. As protein: CASSSIIRGNNADTQYF. Full variable domain (outside the CDR3, taken from reference TRBV28 and TRBJ2-3): DVKVTQSSRYLVKRTGEKVFLECVQDMDHENMFWYRQDPGLGLRLIYFSYDVKMKEKGDIPEGYSVSREKKERFSLILESASTNQTSMYLCASSSIIRGNNADTQYFGPGTRLTVL.

This clonotype was seen many times. This sequence joins TRBV7-9 and TRBJ2-7; tentative D call: TRBD1 (5 bases). The CDR3 is made up of 14 amino acids. The germline V gene encodes CDR1 SEHNR and CDR2 FQNEAQ (reference sequence). V gave up 5 bases and J gave up 5 bases, with 16 bases separating them. CDR3 amino acids: CASSPPRVGNEQYF. CDR3 nucleotides: TGTGCCAGCAGCCCCCCCAGGGTGGGGAACGAGCAGTACTTC.

This clonotype was seen at least ten times. V usage is TRBV4-2 and J usage is TRBJ2-7; 7 nucleotides agree with TRBD1. The junction had 5 bases not matched to a gene; V was cut back by 5 bases and J by 1 base. The CDR3 extends over 14 amino acids. Germline CDR1 LGHNA, CDR2 YNFKEQ. The CDR3 DNA is TGTGCCAGCAGCATTACGACAGGGTCCTACGAGCAGTACTTC. This codes for CASSITTGSYEQYF.

This clonotype was counted many times. CDR3 sequence (DNA): TGCGCCAGCAGCTTGGATTCCGGGGGGCTCTCCTACGAGCAGTACTTC. It specifies CASSLDSGGLSYEQYF. The rearrangement uses TRBV5-1 and TRBJ2-7, with D perhaps TRBD2 (7 bases). This CDR3 contains 16 residues. Trimming stripped 0 bases from V and 0 bases from J, with 13 bases between. In germline, CDR1 is SGHRS, CDR2 YFSETQ.

In regard to this clonotype: This may be a read error: a much more frequent sequence differs by one nucleotide. This chain links TRBV6-5 with TRBJ1-2; no clear D gene. The CDR3 sequence is 14 residues long. In germline, CDR1 is MNHEY, CDR2 SVGAGI. Trimming removed 6 bases at V and 3 bases at J, with 14 bases between. The DNA for the CDR3 is TGTGCCAGCAGGCCGGACGGGAATTACTATGGCTACACCTTC. This translates into CASRPDGNYYGYTF.

This chain connects TRBV12-3 or TRBV12-4 to TRBJ2-3; 7 nucleotides line up with TRBD1. V lost 7 bases and J lost 4; bases outside the gene matches: 8. This CDR3 is built from 14 residues. The CDR3 spells CASTGDSPPDTQYF. CDR3 nucleotide sequence: TGTGCCAGCACCGGGGACAGTCCGCCAGATACGCAGTATTTT.

This clonotype has at least ten counts. The V call is TRBV5-1, the J call TRBJ2-3; the D gene is possibly TRBD2 (5 bases). With 6 bases removed from V and 0 bases from J, the gap between germline ends came to 14 bases. This CDR3 spans 15 amino acids. The germline gives CDR1 SGHRS, CDR2 YFSETQ. The CDR3 sequence: CASTPLGSSTDTQYF. The CDR3 DNA sequence: TGCGCCAGCACCCCCCTAGGGAGTAGCACAGATACGCAGTATTTT. The whole variable domain, remainder taken from reference TRBV5-1 and TRBJ2-3, is KAGVTQTPRYLIKTRGQQVTLSCSPISGHRSVSWYQQTPGQGLQFLFEYFSETQRNKGNFPGRFSGRQFSNSRSEMNVSTLELGDSALYLCASTPLGSSTDTQYFGPGTRLTVL.